A single sample is the source of the 28 T cell receptor beta chains below, sequenced in a study of vaccination and CD4 T cells after COVID-19. These receptors lack a known antigen. The sample's treatment: roughly ten-day PBMC culture with coronavirus spike peptide pools or control peptides (ViraFEST assay). Unexposed donor CD4+ T cells predated the COVID-19 pandemic, collected 2011-2018. The Oncomine TCR Beta short-read assay sequenced DNA from cultured CD4+ T cells. From the PCR reads, TCRdb called clonotypes with MiXCR, one entry per CDR3 protein. The repertoire holds approximately 4,000 distinct CDR3 sequences, with roughly two thirds as singletons. Sample: CD4+ T cells from blood, cultured in vitro. Receptor source: a human donor in good health.

The chain recombines TRBV10-2 with TRBJ2-5; the D is unclear. V was clipped by 3 bases and J by 5 bases, with 10 bases between them. Germline CDR1 reads WSHSY; CDR2 reads SAAADI. This CDR3 region has 13 residues. The CDR3 DNA reads TGCGCCAGCAGTGACCTAGTCTTGGAGACCCAGTACTTC. Protein product: CASSDLVLETQYF.

This rearrangement joins TRBV6-2 or TRBV6-3 to TRBJ2-7, with no clear D. The CDR3 length is 11 residues. Germline V CDR1 and CDR2: MNHEY, SVGEGT. The ends were cut back, 5 bases at V and 4 bases at J, with 6 bases in the middle. For the CDR3, the DNA is TGTGCCAGCAGTCCAAGGTACGAGCAGTACTTC. Translation gives CASSPRYEQYF.

The chain recombines TRBV15 with TRBJ2-3; 7 nucleotides agree with TRBD1. This CDR3 comprises 15 residues. The germline CDR1 and CDR2 sequences are LNHNV and YYDKDF (reference sequence). Trimming removed 5 bases from V and 3 bases from J; junction bases left unmatched: 8. This CDR3 reads CATSPGTAGTDTQYF. For the CDR3, the DNA is TGTGCCACCAGCCCGGGGACAGCCGGGACAGATACGCAGTATTTT.

The V and J genes are TRBV19 and TRBJ1-2; D unresolved. CDR1 is LNHDA, CDR2 SQIVND, per germline (reference sequence). V lost 5 bases and J 0 bases, leaving 10 bases between the germline ends. The length of the CDR3 is 14 residues. In DNA, the CDR3 is TGTGCCAGTAGTCGCGGTGGGTCTAACTATGGCTACACCTTC. Translating it yields CASSRGGSNYGYTF.

J is TRBJ1-6 and V is TRBV12-3 or TRBV12-4, with 8 bases that match TRBD1. V dropped 8 bases and J dropped 5; count of bases not matched to a gene: 8. This CDR3 comprises 15 residues. The CDR3 bases are TGTGCCAGCCAAACAGGGGGAAACAATAATTCACCCCTCCACTTT. This sequence encodes CASQTGGNNNSPLHF.

This clonotype was detected only a few times. The V call is TRBV5-1, the J call TRBJ2-5; TRBD2 matches 7 bases. The CDR3 is 15 residues long. Germline assignment: CDR1 SGHRS and CDR2 YFSETQ. Losses at the gene ends were 4 bases for V and 3 bases for J; bases not matched to a gene: 9. CDR3: CASSRDGGDEETQYF. In nucleotides, the CDR3 is TGCGCCAGCAGCCGCGATGGGGGGGATGAAGAGACCCAGTACTTC.

V and J are TRBV2 and TRBJ1-2; maybe TRBD1 (5 bases). The length of the CDR3 is 14 residues. Trimming left V 6 bases short and J 4 bases short, with 15 bases between. Germline CDR1 is SNHLY and CDR2 is FYNNEI. CDR3 DNA: TGTGCCAGCAGCGAGATAGGGGCGAGCTATGGCTACACCTTC. It specifies CASSEIGASYGYTF.

This clonotype was seen a few times. V is TRBV11-2 and J is TRBJ2-7; D call uncertain. The CDR3 runs 14 residues. Trimming shortened V by 4 bases and J by 7 bases, and 17 bases separated the two germline ends. CDR1 and CDR2 (germline): SGHAT, FQNNGV. CDR3 protein: CASSSQIGKPEQYF. CDR3 nucleotides: TGTGCCAGCAGCTCCCAAATAGGCAAGCCGGAGCAGTACTTC.

Only one count was recorded for this clonotype. This chain joins TRBV5-1 and TRBJ2-7, with D tentatively TRBD1 (5 bases). Trimming stripped 9 bases from V and 2 bases from J, with 15 bases between. This CDR3 spans 13 amino acids. Germline CDR1 SGHRS, CDR2 YFSETQ. The CDR3 loop is CATRDGAAYEQYF. The CDR3 region has the DNA TGCGCCACCAGGGATGGCGCCGCCTACGAGCAGTACTTC.

The gene calls are TRBV20-1 and TRBJ2-3; 8 nucleotides line up with TRBD2. CDR3 size: 13 residues. Germline V gene lookup returns CDR1 DFQATT and CDR2 SNEGSKA (reference sequence). J lost 5 bases, V lost 6 bases, and 7 bases had no gene match. The chain's CDR3 is CSAPTGGGDTQYF. CDR3 coding DNA: TGCAGTGCCCCGACGGGAGGGGGAGATACGCAGTATTTT.

This sequence joins TRBV6-5 and TRBJ1-2, with 9 bases fitting TRBD1. Germline values: CDR1 MNHEY, CDR2 SVGAGI. The CDR3 runs to 16 residues. V gave up 0 bases and J gave up 6 bases; unmatched junction bases: 8. The CDR3 region is CASSYSTWGQGDGYTF. For the CDR3, the DNA is TGTGCCAGCAGTTACTCGACTTGGGGACAGGGAGATGGCTACACCTTC.

This chain links TRBV19 with TRBJ1-2; D call uncertain. Trimming shortened V by 7 bases and J by 4 bases, and 13 bases separated the two germline ends. The CDR3 spans 13 residues. Germline V gene sequence: CDR1 LNHDA, CDR2 SQIVND (reference sequence). CDR3 loop: CASTRGGFYGYTF. The CDR3 region has the DNA TGTGCCAGTACCCGTGGTGGGTTCTATGGCTACACCTTC. Full variable domain (missing parts from reference TRBV19 and TRBJ1-2): DGGITQSPKYLFRKEGQNVTLSCEQNLNHDAMYWYRQDPGQGLRLIYYSQIVNDFQKGDIAEGYSVSREKKESFPLTVTSAQKNPTAFYLCASTRGGFYGYTFGSGTRLTVV.

In this sample, this clonotype turned up once. The gene calls are TRBV7-2 and TRBJ2-3, with D possibly being TRBD1 (6 bases). The CDR3 is 15 amino acids. Germline V gene lookup returns CDR1 SGHTA and CDR2 FQGNSA. The V end was cut by 1 base, the J end by 3 bases, with 11 bases between. The CDR3 is CASSLEVQGTDTQYF. The CDR3 DNA reads TGTGCCAGCAGCTTAGAGGTCCAGGGGACAGATACGCAGTATTTT.

V gene TRBV7-6 combines with J gene TRBJ2-5; 10 nucleotides agree with TRBD2. The CDR3 spans 16 residues. The junction had 6 bases not matched to a gene; V was cut back by 1 base and J by 4 bases. Germline CDR1 reads SGHVS; CDR2 reads FNYEAQ. The CDR3 DNA follows: TGTGCCAGCAGCTTAGGCAGCGGGAGGGGGGGAGAGACCCAGTACTTC. Its translation is CASSLGSGRGGETQYF.

V is TRBV11-2 and J is TRBJ2-7; TRBD1 matches at 9 bases. V dropped 5 bases and J dropped 4; count of bases not matched to a gene: 3. The germline gives CDR1 SGHAT, CDR2 FQNNGV. This CDR3 comprises 13 residues. CDR3 in amino acids: CASSRGQGYEQYF. The CDR3 bases are TGTGCCAGCAGCCGAGGACAGGGGTACGAGCAGTACTTC.

A few counts support this clonotype. This rearrangement joins TRBV7-4 to TRBJ1-4; 9 nucleotides align to TRBD1. There are 15 residues in the CDR3. V was clipped by 5 bases and J by 4 bases; unmatched bases: 5. The germline V gene has CDR1 SGHVT and CDR2 SQSDAQ. DNA of the CDR3: TGTGCCAGCAGCAGATCGGACAGGGGTAATGAAAAACTGTTTTTT. Encoded protein: CASSRSDRGNEKLFF.

The chain recombines TRBV30 with TRBJ1-5, with unresolved D. V was cut by 0 bases and J by 5 bases, with 14 bases left in between. Germline assignment: CDR1 GTSNPN and CDR2 SVGIG (reference sequence). The CDR3 is 15 residues long. The CDR3 spells CAWSVSRQVYQPQHF. The CDR3 bases are TGTGCCTGGAGTGTATCGAGGCAGGTTTATCAGCCCCAGCATTTT.

The gene calls are TRBV12-3 or TRBV12-4 and TRBJ1-5; maybe TRBD1 (5 bases). CDR3 length: 15 residues. V was pared by 4 bases and J by 6 bases, with 16 bases between. The CDR3 DNA is TGTGCCAGCAGTTCGAGGGGTATTGGAGCTCAGCCCCAGCATTTT. Translation: CASSSRGIGAQPQHF.

The chain links TRBV20-1 to TRBJ1-2; weak D call: TRBD1 (6 bases). The germline gives CDR1 DFQATT, CDR2 SNEGSKA (reference sequence). The V end was cut by 0 bases, the J end by 4 bases, with 9 bases between. This CDR3 region has 13 residues. The DNA for the CDR3 is TGCAGTGCTAGAGACAGGGGTCCCTATGGCTACACCTTC. This gives the protein CSARDRGPYGYTF.

The chain links TRBV6-4 to TRBJ2-3; no reliable D call. The V and J ends lost 3 bases and 5 bases respectively, with 6 bases between them. CDR3 length: 12 residues. Germline V gene data show CDR1 as MRHNA and CDR2 as SNTAGT. The CDR3 loop is CASSEQGDTQYF. The CDR3, as DNA: TGTGCCAGCAGTGAGCAAGGAGATACGCAGTATTTT.

V gene TRBV20-1 combines with J gene TRBJ2-3, with 14 bases aligning to TRBD2. The CDR3 length is 14 residues. Germline assignment: CDR1 DFQATT and CDR2 SNEGSKA (reference sequence). V lost 6 bases and J lost 6; bases outside the gene matches: 5. The CDR3, as DNA: TGCAGTGCAGGGACTAGCGGGAGTTCGGATACGCAGTATTTT. Translated: CSAGTSGSSDTQYF.

The chain carries TRBV7-2 and TRBJ2-3; D not resolved. The V and J ends lost 2 bases and 0 bases respectively, with 3 bases between them. This CDR3 region has 13 residues. CDR1 is SGHTA, CDR2 FQGNSA, per germline. The CDR3 region has the DNA TGTGCCAGCAGCTTATCTAGCACAGATACGCAGTATTTT. It is translated as CASSLSSTDTQYF.

The rearrangement joins TRBV7-2 to TRBJ1-2; D is perhaps TRBD1 (5 bases). Germline V lookup: CDR1 SGHTA, CDR2 FQGNSA. The CDR3 sequence is 17 residues long. Trimming took off 5 bases at V and 2 bases at J, with 21 bases between the two ends. The CDR3 region is CASSPILRRRTNYGYTF. The CDR3 DNA reads as TGTGCCAGCAGCCCAATTCTTCGGAGACGGACAAACTATGGCTACACCTTC. The whole variable domain, filled in from reference TRBV7-2 and TRBJ1-2, reads GAGVSQSPSNKVTEKGKDVELRCDPISGHTALYWYRQSLGQGLEFLIYFQGNSAPDKSGLPSDRFSAERTGGSVSTLTIQRTQQEDSAVYLCASSPILRRRTNYGYTFGSGTRLTVV.

The genes are TRBV27 and TRBJ1-1; D is unresolved. The CDR3 runs to 14 residues. The V end lost 7 bases, the J end lost 5 bases, and 17 bases lay between the germline ends. Germline lookup yields CDR1 MNHEY and CDR2 SMNVEV (reference sequence). The CDR3 DNA is TGTGCCAGCAAATACTGGGGTGATGGGACTGAAGCTTTCTTT. This encodes CASKYWGDGTEAFF.

The chain couples TRBV25-1 to TRBJ2-5; D possibly corresponds to TRBD2 (7 bases). V gave up 7 bases and J gave up 5 bases, with 14 bases separating them. Germline V gene data show CDR1 as MGHDK and CDR2 as SYGVNS. The CDR3 sequence is 13 residues long. CDR3 region: CASIPGGGETQYF. The CDR3 nucleotides are TGTGCCAGCATCCCGGGGGGCGGTGAGACCCAGTACTTC. Based on the CDR3 plus reference TRBV25-1 and TRBJ2-5, the full variable domain is EADIYQTPRYLVIGTGKKITLECSQTMGHDKMYWYQQDPGMELHLIHYSYGVNSTEKGDLSSESTVSRIRTEHFPLTLESARPSHTSQYLCASIPGGGETQYFGPGTRLLVL.

The chain is built from TRBV11-2 and TRBJ1-2, with D perhaps matching TRBD1 (5 bases). The CDR3 has 16 amino acids. Germline V gene data show CDR1 as SGHAT and CDR2 as FQNNGV. V dropped 4 bases and J dropped 4 bases, with 19 bases sitting between them. CDR3 protein: CASSSYSDRDGYGYTF. Written as DNA, the CDR3 is TGTGCCAGCAGCTCGTACTCGGACCGGGACGGCTATGGCTACACCTTC.

This chain joins TRBV4-1 and TRBJ2-3, with 7 bases fitting TRBD2. Unmatched junction bases numbered 13, after V lost 1 base and J lost 9 bases. The CDR3 is 16 residues long. Germline V gene sequence: CDR1 MGHRA, CDR2 YSYEKL. In DNA form, the CDR3 reads TGCGCCAGCAGCCAAGGGGGCATGAACCGGGAGGAAACGCAGTATTTT. As protein: CASSQGGMNREETQYF.

This chain connects TRBV29-1 to TRBJ2-7, with a tentative D call TRBD2 (6 bases). This CDR3 is 13 amino acids long. V lost 6 bases and J 2 bases, leaving 14 bases between the germline ends. Germline V lookup: CDR1 SQVTM, CDR2 ANQGSEA. The CDR3 here is CSVVGGPPYEQYF. Written as DNA, the CDR3 is TGCAGCGTGGTCGGAGGGCCCCCCTACGAGCAGTACTTC.